The rows below give T cell receptor beta chains drawn from one sample of a study of T-cell memory formation after mild COVID-19. TCRdb recomputed calls from the 5' RACE reads with MiXCR, one row per CDR3 protein. The repertoire consists of about 170,000 distinct CDR3 sequences, with 10% to 15% occurring once and the leading ten covering approximately 3.4%. Material: PBMCs or a T cell subset sorted from them (not recorded which). These receptors were taken from a man in his late teens or twenties who had mild COVID-19 (a few samples of this study predate the infection). Cell type and time point are not known. CDR3s include the opening cysteine and the closing phenylalanine or tryptophan. The D gene is left open where the match is weak. Only part of the rows carry a size: once, few, many, or a class if the clone is expanded.

abundance: few; d_gene: .; j_gene: TRBJ1-6; v_gene: TRBV4-3; CDR3aa: CASSQRRGDSPLHF; CDR3nt: TGCGCCAGCAGCCAACGGAGAGGAGACTCACCCCTCCACTTT
abundance: few; d_gene: TRBD1; j_gene: TRBJ2-2; v_gene: TRBV7-8; CDR3aa: CASTQLPGQGLAGELFF; CDR3nt: TGTGCCAGCACCCAATTACCCGGACAGGGGTTGGCCGGGGAGCTGTTTTTT
abundance: .; d_gene: .; j_gene: TRBJ1-5; v_gene: TRBV12-3/TRBV12-4; CDR3aa: CASRWSNQPQHF; CDR3nt: TGTGCCAGCCGGTGGAGCAATCAGCCCCAGCATTTT
abundance: .; d_gene: .; j_gene: TRBJ2-5; v_gene: TRBV18; CDR3aa: CASSPTGWETQYF; CDR3nt: TGTGCCAGCTCACCGACCGGCTGGGAGACCCAGTACTTC
abundance: few; d_gene: TRBD2; j_gene: TRBJ2-3; v_gene: TRBV6-6; CDR3aa: CASSLGLANTDTQYF; CDR3nt: TGTGCCAGCAGCCTGGGACTAGCGAACACAGATACGCAGTATTTT
abundance: .; d_gene: .; j_gene: TRBJ1-5; v_gene: TRBV7-9; CDR3aa: CASGRNSNQPQHF; CDR3nt: TGTGCCAGCGGACGGAATAGCAATCAGCCCCAGCATTTT
abundance: few; d_gene: TRBD1; j_gene: TRBJ2-5; v_gene: TRBV5-1; CDR3aa: CASSVGQVETQYF; CDR3nt: TGCGCCAGCAGCGTCGGACAGGTAGAGACCCAGTACTTC
abundance: .; d_gene: TRBD1; j_gene: TRBJ1-4; v_gene: TRBV5-1; CDR3aa: CASRGQGMNEKLFF; CDR3nt: TGCGCCAGCAGGGGACAGGGAATGAATGAAAAACTGTTTTTT
abundance: few; d_gene: .; j_gene: TRBJ2-4; v_gene: TRBV5-6; CDR3aa: CASTQPGGIQYF; CDR3nt: TGTGCCAGCACCCAACCCGGGGGCATTCAGTACTTC
abundance: .; d_gene: .; j_gene: TRBJ1-2; v_gene: TRBV7-2; CDR3aa: CASSLNKGYGYTF; CDR3nt: TGTGCCAGCAGCTTAAATAAAGGCTATGGCTACACCTTC
abundance: few; d_gene: .; j_gene: TRBJ1-4; v_gene: TRBV18; CDR3aa: CASSPVVFQEKLFF; CDR3nt: TGTGCCAGCTCACCCGTGGTTTTTCAGGAAAAACTGTTTTTT
abundance: .; d_gene: .; j_gene: TRBJ2-1; v_gene: TRBV6-6; CDR3aa: CASSTRLNTYNEQFF; CDR3nt: TGTGCCAGCAGTACCAGACTAAACACCTACAATGAGCAGTTCTTC
abundance: few; d_gene: TRBD1; j_gene: TRBJ2-1; v_gene: TRBV7-2; CDR3aa: CASSLLSGQGEQFF; CDR3nt: TGTGCCAGCAGCCTACTGTCCGGACAGGGCGAGCAGTTCTTC
abundance: few; d_gene: .; j_gene: TRBJ2-2; v_gene: TRBV14; CDR3aa: CASSIQNTGELFF; CDR3nt: TGTGCCAGCAGTATTCAGAACACCGGGGAGCTGTTTTTT
abundance: few; d_gene: .; j_gene: TRBJ2-3; v_gene: TRBV5-8; CDR3aa: CASPTIGRTDTQYF; CDR3nt: TGTGCCAGCCCAACCATTGGACGCACAGATACGCAGTATTTT
abundance: .; d_gene: TRBD1; j_gene: TRBJ1-1; v_gene: TRBV9; CDR3aa: CASSVDGRQGNTEAFF; CDR3nt: TGTGCCAGCAGCGTAGACGGCAGACAGGGGAACACTGAAGCTTTCTTT
abundance: .; d_gene: .; j_gene: TRBJ1-2; v_gene: TRBV12-3/TRBV12-4; CDR3aa: CASSFTGANGYTF; CDR3nt: TGTGCCAGCAGTTTCACGGGGGCAAATGGCTACACCTTC
abundance: few; d_gene: TRBD2; j_gene: TRBJ2-5; v_gene: TRBV20-1; CDR3aa: CSAPKLAGEETQYF; CDR3nt: TGCAGTGCTCCAAAACTAGCGGGAGAGGAGACCCAGTACTTC
abundance: few; d_gene: .; j_gene: TRBJ1-2; v_gene: TRBV5-1; CDR3aa: CASTGVWAGPAGGYTF; CDR3nt: TGCGCCAGCACGGGAGTTTGGGCAGGGCCCGCCGGGGGCTACACCTTC
abundance: few; d_gene: .; j_gene: TRBJ2-7; v_gene: TRBV7-7; CDR3aa: CASSLAASYEQYF; CDR3nt: TGTGCTAGCAGCTTAGCGGCCTCCTACGAGCAGTACTTC
abundance: .; d_gene: .; j_gene: TRBJ1-4; v_gene: TRBV20-1; CDR3aa: CSAQTEPNEKLFF; CDR3nt: TGCAGTGCCCAGACAGAGCCGAATGAAAAACTGTTTTTT
abundance: .; d_gene: .; j_gene: TRBJ1-1; v_gene: TRBV7-8; CDR3aa: CASSLVWNTNTEAFF; CDR3nt: TGTGCCAGCAGCTTAGTATGGAACACGAACACTGAAGCTTTCTTT
abundance: many; d_gene: .; j_gene: TRBJ1-2; v_gene: TRBV7-8; CDR3aa: CASSSSGGYTF; CDR3nt: TGTGCCAGCAGCAGCTCGGGGGGCTACACCTTC
abundance: few; d_gene: TRBD1; j_gene: TRBJ2-7; v_gene: TRBV10-1; CDR3aa: CASSDPGQGLGEQYF; CDR3nt: TGCGCCAGCAGTGACCCCGGACAGGGTTTAGGGGAGCAGTACTTC
abundance: .; d_gene: .; j_gene: TRBJ2-3; v_gene: TRBV5-1; CDR3aa: CASTLIGTDTQYF; CDR3nt: TGCGCCAGCACTCTTATCGGCACAGATACGCAGTATTTT
abundance: many; d_gene: .; j_gene: TRBJ2-4; v_gene: TRBV20-1; CDR3aa: CSALPGGTAKNIQYF; CDR3nt: TGCAGTGCTCTCCCAGGGGGGACAGCCAAAAACATTCAGTACTTC
abundance: .; d_gene: TRBD1; j_gene: TRBJ2-5; v_gene: TRBV5-4; CDR3aa: CASSSGTGGRQETQYF; CDR3nt: TGTGCCAGCAGCTCGGGGACAGGGGGCCGGCAAGAGACCCAGTACTTC